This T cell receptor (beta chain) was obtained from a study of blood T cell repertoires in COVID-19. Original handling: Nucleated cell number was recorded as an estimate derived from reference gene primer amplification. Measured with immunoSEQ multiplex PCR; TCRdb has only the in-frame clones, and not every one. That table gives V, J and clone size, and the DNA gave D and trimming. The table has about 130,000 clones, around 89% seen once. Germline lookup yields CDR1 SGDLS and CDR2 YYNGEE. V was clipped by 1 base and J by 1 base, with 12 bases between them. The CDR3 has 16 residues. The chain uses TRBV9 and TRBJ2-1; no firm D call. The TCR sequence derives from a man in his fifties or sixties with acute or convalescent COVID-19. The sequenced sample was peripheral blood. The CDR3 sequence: CASSVSSVASYNEQFF. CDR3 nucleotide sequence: TGTGCCAGCAGCGTATCTAGTGTGGCTTCCTACAATGAGCAGTTCTTC.